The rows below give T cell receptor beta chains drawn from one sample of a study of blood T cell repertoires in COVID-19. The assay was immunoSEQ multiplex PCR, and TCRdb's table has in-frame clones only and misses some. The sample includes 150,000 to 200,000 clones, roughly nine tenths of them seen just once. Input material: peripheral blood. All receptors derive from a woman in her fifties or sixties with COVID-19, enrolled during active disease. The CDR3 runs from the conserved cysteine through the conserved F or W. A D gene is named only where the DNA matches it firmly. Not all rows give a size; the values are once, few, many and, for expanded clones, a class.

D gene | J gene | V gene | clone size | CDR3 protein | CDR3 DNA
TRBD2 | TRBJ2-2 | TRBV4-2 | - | CASSQDTGRANTGELFF | TGTGCCAGCAGCCAAGATACCGGGAGGGCCAACACCGGGGAGCTGTTTTTT
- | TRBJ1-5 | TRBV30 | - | CAWSTQGGFSGNQPQHF | TGTGCCTGGAGTACCCAGGGAGGGTTTTCTGGCAATCAGCCCCAGCATTTT
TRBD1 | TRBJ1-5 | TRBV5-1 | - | CASSPTGDSNQPQHF | TGCGCCAGCAGCCCAACAGGGGATAGCAATCAGCCCCAGCATTTT
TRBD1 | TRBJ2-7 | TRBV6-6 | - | CASSWPGQGISYEQYF | TGTGCCAGCAGTTGGCCGGGACAGGGTATTTCCTACGAGCAGTACTTC
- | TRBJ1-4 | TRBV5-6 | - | CASSLVGGEKLFF | TGTGCCAGCAGCTTGGTCGGCGGTGAAAAACTGTTTTTT
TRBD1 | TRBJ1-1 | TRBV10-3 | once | CAISDPQGVRTEAFF | TGTGCCATCAGTGATCCACAGGGGGTGAGGACTGAAGCTTTCTTT
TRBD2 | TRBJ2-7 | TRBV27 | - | CASRYLEASGTYEQYF | TGTGCCAGCAGGTACCTCGAAGCTAGCGGTACGTACGAGCAGTACTTC
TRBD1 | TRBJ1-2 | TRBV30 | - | CACPRFGRGRGNYGYTF | TGTGCCTGCCCCAGGTTTGGCAGGGGGCGAGGAAACTATGGCTACACCTTC
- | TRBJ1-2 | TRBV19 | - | CASSIDAAGGTFNYGYTF | TGTGCCAGTAGTATAGATGCGGCGGGCGGCACCTTCAACTATGGCTACACCTTC
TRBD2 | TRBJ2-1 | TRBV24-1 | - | CATSGYLAGGTNEQFF | TGTGCCACCAGTGGCTATCTAGCGGGAGGCACCAATGAGCAGTTCTTC
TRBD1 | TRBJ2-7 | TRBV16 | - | CASSRSPGQGYEQYF | TGTGCCAGCAGCCGGTCTCCGGGACAGGGATACGAGCAGTACTTC
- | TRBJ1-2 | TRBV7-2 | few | CASSLGGRYGYTF | TGTGCCAGCAGCTTAGGGGGGAGGTATGGCTACACCTTC
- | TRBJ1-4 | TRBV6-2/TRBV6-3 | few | CASSWQGRSAEKLFF | TGTGCCAGCAGTTGGCAGGGGCGGTCTGCTGAAAAACTGTTTTTT
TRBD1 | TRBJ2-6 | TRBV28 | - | CASSLQTGGASGANVLTF | TGTGCCAGCAGTTTACAGACAGGGGGTGCCTCTGGGGCCAACGTCCTGACTTTC
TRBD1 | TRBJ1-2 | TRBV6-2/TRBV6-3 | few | CASSATTGIYGYTF | TGTGCCAGCAGTGCGACGACAGGGATCTATGGCTACACCTTC
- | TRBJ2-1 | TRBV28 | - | CASSLDHRVGNEQFF | TGTGCCAGCAGTCTAGACCACAGGGTTGGCAATGAGCAGTTCTTC
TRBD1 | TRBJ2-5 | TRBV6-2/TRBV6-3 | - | CASSHVRDRVGQETQYF | TGTGCCAGCAGTCACGTCCGGGACAGGGTCGGACAAGAGACCCAGTACTTC
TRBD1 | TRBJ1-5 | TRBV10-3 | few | CASSTGVDQPQHF | TGTGCCAGCTCCACAGGGGTGGATCAGCCCCAGCATTTT
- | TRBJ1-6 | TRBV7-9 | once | CASSRPQNNSPLHF | TGTGCCAGCAGCCGACCACAGAATAATTCACCCCTCCACTTT
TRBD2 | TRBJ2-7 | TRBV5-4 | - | CASSLEGGLAYEQYF | TGTGCCAGCAGCTTGGAGGGGGGACTAGCGTACGAGCAGTACTTC
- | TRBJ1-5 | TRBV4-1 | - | CASSQDGGHLNQPQHF | TGCGCCAGCAGCCAAGATGGGGGACATCTAAATCAGCCCCAGCATTTT
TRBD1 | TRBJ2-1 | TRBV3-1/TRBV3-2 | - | CASSQVAQGINEQFF | TGTGCCAGCAGCCAAGTTGCACAGGGGATTAATGAGCAGTTCTTC
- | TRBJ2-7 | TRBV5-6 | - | CASSLAGHPYEQYF | TGTGCCAGCAGCTTGGCCGGACACCCCTACGAGCAGTACTTC
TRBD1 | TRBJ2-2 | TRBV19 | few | CASSRDSSFGELFF | TGTGCCAGTAGTAGGGACAGTTCTTTCGGGGAGCTGTTTTTT
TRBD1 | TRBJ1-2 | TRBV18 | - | CASSQDRGYNYGYTF | TGTGCCAGCTCACAAGACAGGGGGTACAACTATGGCTACACCTTC
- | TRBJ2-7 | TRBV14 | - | CASSLLAGYEQYF | TGTGCCAGCAGCCTCCTCGCAGGCTACGAGCAGTACTTC
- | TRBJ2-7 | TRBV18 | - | CASSPPSNSYEQYF | TGTGCCAGCTCACCACCTAGCAATTCCTACGAGCAGTACTTC
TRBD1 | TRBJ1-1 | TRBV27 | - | CASSGTQGASTEAFF | TGTGCCAGCAGTGGGACACAGGGGGCCAGCACTGAAGCTTTCTTT
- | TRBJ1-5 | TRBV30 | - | CAWNLGGNQPQHF | TGTGCCTGGAACTTAGGGGGCAATCAGCCCCAGCATTTT
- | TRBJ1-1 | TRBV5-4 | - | CASSLSSGKAFF | TGTGCCAGCAGCTTGTCGTCAGGGAAAGCTTTCTTT
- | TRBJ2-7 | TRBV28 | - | CASTRSPSYEQYF | TGTGCCAGCACCAGATCCCCATCCTACGAGCAGTACTTC
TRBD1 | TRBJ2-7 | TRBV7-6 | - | CASSLGTGAVWEQYF | TGTGCCAGCAGCTTAGGGACAGGAGCGGTGTGGGAGCAGTACTTC
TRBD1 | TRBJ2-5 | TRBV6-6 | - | CASSYEQGSKTQYF | TGTGCCAGCAGTTACGAACAGGGGAGCAAGACCCAGTACTTC
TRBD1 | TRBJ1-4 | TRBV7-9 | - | CASSLSPGQGNEKLFF | TGTGCCAGCAGCTTATCACCGGGACAGGGCAATGAAAAACTGTTTTTT
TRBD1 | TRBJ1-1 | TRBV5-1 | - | CASSLGDRAMNTEAFF | TGCGCCAGCAGCTTGGGGGACAGGGCCATGAACACTGAAGCTTTCTTT
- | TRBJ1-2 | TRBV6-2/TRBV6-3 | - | CASSHGGDGYTF | TGTGCCAGCAGTCACGGCGGGGATGGCTACACCTTC
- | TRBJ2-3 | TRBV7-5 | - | CARSPRDICTDTQYF | TGTGCCAGAAGCCCCAGGGACATATGCACAGATACGCAGTATTTT
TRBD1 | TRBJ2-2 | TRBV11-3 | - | CASSALDRGQGESGELFF | TGTGCCAGCAGCGCACTCGACAGGGGGCAAGGTGAATCCGGGGAGCTGTTTTTT
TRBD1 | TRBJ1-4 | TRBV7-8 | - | CASSLGGGGNEKLFF | TGTGCCAGCAGCTTAGGAGGGGGCGGTAATGAAAAACTGTTTTTT
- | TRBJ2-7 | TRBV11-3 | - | CASSLGPSEPYEQYF | TGTGCCAGCAGCTTAGGCCCTAGCGAACCCTACGAGCAGTACTTC
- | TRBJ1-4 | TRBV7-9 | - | CASSHRSGGGMAKLFF | TGTGCCAGCAGCCACAGAAGCGGCGGTGGGATGGCAAAACTGTTTTTT
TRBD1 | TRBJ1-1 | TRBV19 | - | CASSTFKGANTEAFF | TGTGCCAGTAGTACCTTTAAGGGGGCGAACACTGAAGCTTTCTTT
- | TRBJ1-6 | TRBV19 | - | CASSRTADNSPLHF | TGTGCCAGTAGCAGGACAGCCGATAATTCACCCCTCCACTTT
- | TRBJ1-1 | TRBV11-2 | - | CASSPGGQGIWNTEAFF | TGTGCCAGCAGCCCGGGGGGGCAGGGAATCTGGAACACTGAAGCTTTCTTT
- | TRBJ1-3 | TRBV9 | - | CASSVELGDSSGNTIYF | TGTGCCAGCAGCGTAGAGTTGGGGGACTCCTCTGGAAACACCATATATTTT
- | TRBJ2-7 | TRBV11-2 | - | CASSLELPYEQYF | TGTGCCAGCAGCTTAGAACTCCCCTACGAGCAGTACTTC
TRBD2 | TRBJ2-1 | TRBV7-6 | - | CASSDGGGLVDNEQFF | TGTGCCAGCAGCGACGGCGGGGGTCTCGTGGACAATGAGCAGTTCTTC
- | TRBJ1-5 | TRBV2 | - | CASYRAEGQPQHF | TGTGCCAGCTACAGGGCTGAAGGTCAGCCCCAGCATTTT
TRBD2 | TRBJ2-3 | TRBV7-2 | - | CASRLLADTDTQYF | TGTGCCAGCAGGCTTCTAGCGGACACAGATACGCAGTATTTT
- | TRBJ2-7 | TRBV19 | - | CASSIRSQGRLSYEQYF | TGTGCCAGTAGTATTAGAAGCCAGGGGCGCCTCTCCTACGAGCAGTACTTC
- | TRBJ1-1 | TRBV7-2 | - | CASIRVRGRTEAFF | TGTGCCAGCATTAGGGTCAGGGGAAGGACTGAAGCTTTCTTT